These T cell receptor beta chains were read from a single sample in a study of brain T cells in children with intractable seizures. Method: immunoSEQ multiplex PCR; TCRdb's copy keeps in-frame clones and lacks some. The table has 340,000 or so clones, roughly 93% seen once. This sample comprised peripheral blood, obtained more than 4 months after surgery. The receptors derive from a boy in the first two years of life with tuberous sclerosis and intractable seizures. The CDR3 runs from the conserved cysteine through the conserved F or W. D genes are given only for firm matches. Not every row has a clone size; where given, it reads once, few, many or a size class.

>TRBJ2-7|TRBV9|NA|NA
CASSLTLWSHEQYF
TGTGCCAGCAGCCTAACCTTATGGAGCCACGAGCAGTACTTC
>TRBJ2-1|TRBV14|NA|once
CAILNRLDNEQFF
TGTGCCATCCTAAACAGGTTGGACAATGAGCAGTTCTTC
>TRBJ1-2|TRBV12-3/TRBV12-4|TRBD1|once
CASSPDRARGYTF
TGTGCCAGCAGCCCGGACAGGGCCAGGGGCTACACCTTC
>TRBJ2-7|TRBV19|TRBD1|NA
CASSIKGAGYEQYF
TGTGCCAGTAGTATAAAGGGGGCCGGATACGAGCAGTACTTC
>TRBJ2-5|TRBV5-4|NA|NA
CASSLAALQETQYF
TGTGCCAGCAGCTTGGCGGCACTGCAAGAGACCCAGTACTTC
>TRBJ2-7|TRBV28|NA|NA
CASSLGVKPYEQYF
TGTGCCAGCAGTTTGGGGGTTAAGCCTTACGAGCAGTACTTC
>TRBJ1-6|TRBV27|NA|NA
CASTYVGSDSPLHF
TGTGCCAGCACGTATGTTGGGTCGGATTCACCCCTCCACTTT
>TRBJ1-1|TRBV11-2|NA|NA
CASSFGLVDRAFF
TGTGCCAGCAGCTTTGGGTTGGTAGACAGAGCTTTCTTT
>TRBJ2-1|TRBV5-1|NA|NA
CASSVHTGSGSYNEQFF
TGCGCCAGCAGCGTCCATACAGGGTCGGGCTCCTACAATGAGCAGTTCTTC
>TRBJ2-1|TRBV5-1|NA|NA
CASSLASASYNEQFF
TGCGCCAGCAGCTTGGCTAGCGCGTCTTACAATGAGCAGTTCTTC
>TRBJ2-5|TRBV11-3|TRBD1|NA
CASSLDGQGKETQYF
TGTGCCAGCAGCTTAGATGGACAGGGTAAAGAGACCCAGTACTTC
>TRBJ2-5|TRBV6-5|TRBD1|NA
CASDRGGGETQYF
TGTGCCAGCGACAGGGGAGGAGGAGAGACCCAGTACTTC
>TRBJ2-1|TRBV6-5|TRBD2|once
CASRTTSGRTNEQFF
TGTGCCAGCAGGACGACTAGCGGGAGGACCAATGAGCAGTTCTTC
>TRBJ1-5|TRBV10-3|NA|NA
CAISARFNQPQHF
TGTGCCATCAGTGCCCGGTTCAATCAGCCCCAGCATTTT
>TRBJ2-5|TRBV11-3|NA|NA
CASSLVGGQETQYF
TGTGCCAGCAGCTTAGTGGGGGGACAAGAGACCCAGTACTTC
>TRBJ1-2|TRBV28|NA|NA
CASSLIRTDGYTF
TGTGCCAGTTCATTGATTCGGACCGATGGCTACACCTTC
>TRBJ2-5|TRBV5-4|NA|NA
CASSLMASSTREETQYF
TGTGCCAGCAGCTTGATGGCTAGCAGTACTCGGGAGGAGACCCAGTACTTC
>TRBJ2-1|TRBV3-1/TRBV3-2|TRBD2|NA
CASSQDAAGRSGNEQFF
TGTGCCAGCAGCCAAGACGCAGCGGGGCGCTCGGGCAATGAGCAGTTCTTC